This T cell receptor beta chain stems from a study of CD8 T cells in Susac syndrome. Whole-study findings and limits: TCR sequencing and HLA analysis covered a relatively small number of individuals.

RNA in amounts of roughly 0.5 to 1 ug was reverse transcribed with random hexamers. The method of amplification for TCR beta CDR3 was immunoSEQ multiplex PCR, covering 54 Vbeta and 13 Jbeta. Using its own MiXCR run on the immunoSEQ multiplex PCR reads, TCRdb lists one record per CDR3 protein. In the table there are 160,000 or so distinct CDR3 sequences, 85% to 95% of which are singletons. Germline assignment: CDR1 SGHRS and CDR2 YFSETQ. This CDR3 has 14 residues. V lost 4 bases, J lost 1 base, and 10 bases lay in between. This clonotype has a handful of counts. Antigen specificity is unknown. Negative isolation yielded CD8+ and CD4+ T cells; FACS enriched TEMRA cells.

The chain uses TRBV5-1 and TRBJ2-3; no firm D call. Sequenced sample: CD8+ T cells from PBMCs. The TCR comes from a human donor with multiple sclerosis. CDR3 residues: CASSPEGRTDTQYF. The DNA for the CDR3 is TGCGCCAGCAGCCCCGAAGGGCGCACAGATACGCAGTATTTT.